A single sample is the source of the 21 T cell receptor beta chains below, sequenced in a study of PD-1 blockade in classical Hodgkin lymphoma. Profiled with immunoSEQ multiplex PCR; TCRdb holds only in-frame clones, not every one. The repertoire holds tens of thousands of clones, with approximately 90% as singletons. The time point denotes: cycle 4 day 1 (C4D1), after less than 7 weeks of nivolumab. Each patient relapsed following autologous stem cell transplantation, and prior brentuximab vedotin exposure differed. The authors purified CD4+ T cells from thawed PBMCs by magnetic negative selection. Sequencing was performed on CD4+ T cells from blood, taken before the fourth cycle of nivolumab. The receptors derive from a human donor with classical Hodgkin lymphoma.

The chain joins TRBV5-1 to TRBJ1-2, with TRBD1 matching over 9 bases. The CDR3 is made up of 13 amino acids. J lost 4 bases, V lost 4 bases, and 2 bases had no gene match. Germline V gene sequence: CDR1 SGHRS, CDR2 YFSETQ. CDR3 sequence: CASSEGQGYGYTF. CDR3 DNA sequence: TGCGCCAGCAGCGAGGGACAGGGCTATGGCTACACCTTC.

This clone was observed once. The chain joins TRBV2 to TRBJ2-7; 8 bases agree with TRBD1. The J segment lost 0 bases and the V segment lost 6 bases, leaving 4 bases of the junction unmatched. Germline lookup yields CDR1 SNHLY and CDR2 FYNNEI. The CDR3 spans 14 residues. The DNA for the CDR3 is TGTGCCAGCAGCCGGGACAGGAGCTCCTACGAGCAGTACTTC. Its translation is CASSRDRSSYEQYF.

The rearrangement uses TRBV5-1 and TRBJ2-2, with D uncertain. The CDR3 length is 14 residues. Trimming stripped 4 bases from V and 4 bases from J, with 11 bases between. Germline-derived CDR1 and CDR2 are SGHRS and YFSETQ. The DNA for the CDR3 is TGCGCCAGCAGCCCAACGACGGTCACCGGGGAGCTGTTTTTT. Its protein is CASSPTTVTGELFF. Complete variable domain (other parts from reference TRBV5-1 and TRBJ2-2): KAGVTQTPRYLIKTRGQQVTLSCSPISGHRSVSWYQQTPGQGLQFLFEYFSETQRNKGNFPGRFSGRQFSNSRSEMNVSTLELGDSALYLCASSPTTVTGELFFGEGSRLTVL.

This rearrangement joins TRBV14 to TRBJ2-7; TRBD2 might be the D (6 bases). CDR1 is SGHDN and CDR2 is FVKESK in the germline V gene. V was trimmed by 0 bases and J by 4 bases, leaving 13 bases between them. This CDR3 is built from 15 residues. The CDR3 protein is CASSQDSGRFYEQYF. CDR3 nucleotides: TGTGCCAGCAGCCAAGACTCGGGGAGGTTTTACGAGCAGTACTTC.

The chain uses TRBV19 and TRBJ2-5; TRBD1 matches 9 bases. The germline V gene encodes CDR1 LNHDA and CDR2 SQIVND (reference sequence). With V trimmed by 4 bases and J by 5 bases, 8 bases remained unmatched. The CDR3 is made up of 15 amino acids. The CDR3 DNA follows: TGTGCCAGTAGTACCCGGGACAGGGAGTGGGAGACCCAGTACTTC. Encoded protein: CASSTRDREWETQYF.

The V call is TRBV27, the J call TRBJ1-2; possible D gene TRBD1, 6 bases. The CDR3 consists of 15 residues. Between the trimmed V and J ends, which lost 6 bases and 6 bases, there was a span of 20 bases. Germline CDR1 and CDR2: MNHEY and SMNVEV (reference sequence). CDR3 loop: CASRPVQGQTHGYTF. Written as DNA, the CDR3 is TGTGCCAGCAGACCCGTACAGGGCCAGACTCATGGCTACACCTTC.

The V and J genes are TRBV5-8 and TRBJ1-1; D is undetermined. The length of the CDR3 is 15 residues. The V end was cut by 1 base, the J end by 1 base, with 11 bases between. Germline values: CDR1 SGHTS, CDR2 YDEGEE. CDR3 sequence reads: CASSLSPGPNTEAFF. The CDR3 nucleotides are TGTGCCAGCAGCTTGAGTCCTGGGCCGAACACTGAAGCTTTCTTT.

The chain combines TRBV19 with TRBJ1-5; 9 nucleotides agree with TRBD1. Germline values: CDR1 LNHDA, CDR2 SQIVND (reference sequence). The length of the CDR3 is 14 residues. V gave up 6 bases and J gave up 5 bases; unmatched junction bases: 5. CDR3 nucleotides: TGTGCCAGTAGCTGGACAGGGGCCTATCAGCCCCAGCATTTT. Its protein product is CASSWTGAYQPQHF.

J is TRBJ1-2 and V is TRBV2; D is unclear. This CDR3 has 14 amino acids. CDR1 SNHLY and CDR2 FYNNEI come from the germline V gene. Trimming took off 2 bases at V and 4 bases at J, with 11 bases between the two ends. The CDR3 region is CASSEFRGLYGYTF. CDR3 sequence (DNA): TGTGCCAGCAGTGAATTTAGAGGCCTCTATGGCTACACCTTC.

The gene calls are TRBV10-3 and TRBJ2-6; 12 bases are shared with TRBD2. Germline assignment: CDR1 ENHRY and CDR2 SYGVKD. The CDR3 extends over 22 amino acids. V shed 6 bases and J 3 bases; nucleotides not matched to a gene: 21. The CDR3: CAIRRDGRLAGEEVVGANVLTF. The CDR3 DNA follows: TGTGCCATCAGGCGAGACGGGAGACTAGCGGGAGAAGAAGTGGTTGGGGCCAACGTCCTGACTTTC.

This chain connects TRBV4-1 to TRBJ1-2; D ambiguous. V lost 1 base and J lost 4, with 10 bases in between. This CDR3 spans 14 amino acids. In germline, CDR1 is MGHRA, CDR2 YSYEKL. The CDR3 DNA reads as TGCGCCAGCAGCCAAGGGGAGCAGTCCTATGGCTACACCTTC. It encodes CASSQGEQSYGYTF.

CDR3 sequence (DNA): TGTGCCTGGAAGTCGGGAGCGGGAGTCTCCTACGAGCAGTACTTC. Amino acids: CAWKSGAGVSYEQYF. This rearrangement joins TRBV30 to TRBJ2-7; 8 bases are a match to TRBD2. J gave up 0 bases and V 4 bases, and 8 bases lay outside the gene matches. CDR1 and CDR2 (germline): GTSNPN, SVGIG (reference sequence). This CDR3 is 15 amino acids long.

The chain links TRBV30 to TRBJ2-3; no firm D call. This CDR3 is 14 amino acids long. Germline V gene lookup returns CDR1 GTSNPN and CDR2 SVGIG (reference sequence). Trimming shortened V by 3 bases and J by 2 bases, and 12 bases separated the two germline ends. This CDR3 reads CAWSPRWITDTQYF. The CDR3 nucleotides read TGTGCCTGGAGCCCTCGCTGGATCACAGATACGCAGTATTTT.

J is TRBJ2-3 and V is TRBV18; D unresolved. Looked up from germline, CDR1 is KGHSH and CDR2 is LQKENI. V lost 3 bases and J 2 bases, leaving 3 bases between the germline ends. This CDR3 spans 12 amino acids. CDR3 loop: CASSPDTDTQYF. The CDR3 DNA reads as TGTGCCAGCTCACCCGACACAGATACGCAGTATTTT.

The chain has TRBV10-3 and TRBJ2-3; D unresolved. The ends were cut back, 3 bases at V and 4 bases at J, with 11 bases in the middle. Germline V gives CDR1 ENHRY, CDR2 SYGVKD. This CDR3 contains 14 residues. Here the CDR3 DNA reads TGTGCCATCAGTGAACCTAAGGGCGCAGATACGCAGTATTTT. Amino acids: CAISEPKGADTQYF.

This chain links TRBV5-1 with TRBJ1-1; TRBD1 might be the D (5 bases). Germline lookup yields CDR1 SGHRS and CDR2 YFSETQ. The V gene lost 5 bases and the J gene lost 4 bases, with 12 bases spanning the gap. This CDR3 contains 13 residues. This CDR3 reads CASSRDSFTEAFF. CDR3 in DNA: TGCGCCAGCAGTCGCGACAGTTTCACTGAAGCTTTCTTT.

The gene calls are TRBV18 and TRBJ1-1, with D possibly being TRBD1 (5 bases). This CDR3 is 15 amino acids long. V was pared by 1 base and J by 4 bases, with 13 bases between. Per the germline V gene, CDR1 is KGHSH and CDR2 is LQKENI. CDR3 DNA sequence: TGTGCCAGCTCACCACAGGGGACCTCGAGCACTGAAGCTTTCTTT. Its protein is CASSPQGTSSTEAFF.

The chain recombines TRBV6-6 with TRBJ1-5; perhaps TRBD1 as D (5 bases). CDR1 and CDR2 (germline): MNHNY, SVGAGI (reference sequence). The CDR3 is 16 amino acids. Deletions cut 2 bases from V and 1 base from J, with 12 bases between. In DNA form, the CDR3 reads TGTGCCAGCAGTTACATTTGGGGCTTGAGCAATCAGCCCCAGCATTTT. This translates into CASSYIWGLSNQPQHF.

The J gene is TRBJ1-2, the V gene TRBV28; 7 bases align to TRBD1. The CDR3 length is 14 residues. Trimming took 8 bases from V and 7 from J; bases not matched to a gene: 13. Germline assignment: CDR1 MDHEN and CDR2 SYDVKM. This chain's CDR3 is CASRQGGERSGYTF. The DNA for the CDR3 is TGTGCCAGCCGACAGGGCGGAGAACGAAGTGGCTACACCTTC.

The chain employs TRBV19 and TRBJ2-7, with 7 bases identical to TRBD2. V lost 5 bases and J lost 5; bases outside the gene matches: 12. CDR1 LNHDA and CDR2 SQIVND come from the germline V gene (reference sequence). CDR3 length: 15 residues. The DNA of the CDR3 is TGTGCCAGTAGTGTTGGGGGAGGGCCTAGGAACGAGCAGTACTTC. Protein sequence: CASSVGGGPRNEQYF.

This chain links TRBV6-5 with TRBJ1-1; D call uncertain. Germline V gene sequence: CDR1 MNHEY, CDR2 SVGAGI. The CDR3 totals 15 residues. V was clipped by 0 bases and J by 3 bases, with 11 bases between them. The CDR3, as DNA: TGTGCCAGCAGTTACTCGAGGGCGGAGGACACTGAAGCTTTCTTT. This sequence encodes CASSYSRAEDTEAFF.